This T cell receptor beta chain originates from a study of CXCR3-negative and CXCR3-positive naive CD8 T cells. General observations from the study: More hydrophobic TRB CDR3s occurred in CXCR3-positive than in CXCR3-negative naive cells. High diversity, comparable across both naive subsets, contrasted with much lower diversity in memory CD8+ cells. Whereas memory cells differed, naive CXCR3-negative and CXCR3-positive cells shared similar TRBV-TRBJ usage.

The libraries of TRB cDNA were prepared using 5' RACE with UMI labels. TCRdb reprocessed the 5' RACE reads, with one entry per CDR3 protein and no DNA. The sample has 75,000 to 100,000 distinct CDR3 sequences. Phenotypically, naive CD8+ T cells corresponded to CD45RO-CCR7+CD27+CD95-. Turning to this clonotype: Its antigen is still unknown.

Germline V gives CDR1 LGHNA, CDR2 YSLEER. The CDR3 length is 14 residues. This sequence was found in a human donor in good health. Some clones in this sample may be carry-over from other donors' samples. The sample taken for sequencing was naive CXCR3+ CD8+ T cells from blood. Subset of the sample: CD45RO-CCR7+CD27+CD95- naive CD8+ T cells expressing CXCR3 (TNR3+). V usage is TRBV4-3 and J usage is TRBJ1-1; TCRdb's D gene call, TRBD1, goes unchecked for lack of DNA. The CDR3 spells CASSLRQGLTEAFF.